This TCR beta chain emerged from a study of blood T cell repertoires in COVID-19. Across the whole study: The origin of the acute and convalescent COVID-19 samples was the United States, Italy and Spain. The cDNA or gDNA used as material had been derived from T cells, B-cell-depleted T cells, or PBMCs.

Germline CDR1 SGHNT, CDR2 YENEEA. The germline V and J ends were trimmed by 4 bases and 4 bases, with 14 bases remaining between them. The CDR3 covers 15 residues. The repertoire was sequenced with immunoSEQ multiplex PCR; TCRdb's copy has only in-frame clones and lacks some. The sample lists over 60,000 clones, roughly 90% occurring once. This TCR came from a woman older than 75 with active or convalescent COVID-19. V usage is TRBV11-3 and J usage is TRBJ2-4; tentatively, D is TRBD2 (5 bases). Sequenced: peripheral blood. As DNA, the CDR3 is TGTGCCAGCAGCTCCACGTTCGGAGGTAAAAACATTCAGTACTTC. Its protein is CASSSTFGGKNIQYF.